This T cell receptor (beta chain) comes out of a study of cytomegalovirus exposure and HLA in healthy donors. Remarks on this clone: What it recognizes is unknown.

Study results and limitations: Published work reported that the classifier diagnosed cytomegalovirus status with high specificity and sensitivity.

V gave up 3 bases and J gave up 6 bases, with 18 bases separating them. This CDR3 is 16 amino acids long. CDR1 and CDR2 (germline): ENHRY, SYGVKD. Primers: 60 Vbeta forward and 13 Jbeta reverse. Repertoires were generated with immunoSEQ multiplex PCR, while TCRdb's copy carries only in-frame clones and drops some. The sample lists 50,000 or so clones; around 70% were seen once. The TCR was taken from a man between 18 and 35 years old in good health and CMV-seronegative. The rearrangement joins TRBV10-3 to TRBJ2-1; maybe TRBD1 (6 bases). Input material: PBMCs. In DNA, the CDR3 is TGTGCCATCAGTGAATTCAAAAGACAGGCGGGCAATGAGCAGTTCTTC. Its translation is CAISEFKRQAGNEQFF.